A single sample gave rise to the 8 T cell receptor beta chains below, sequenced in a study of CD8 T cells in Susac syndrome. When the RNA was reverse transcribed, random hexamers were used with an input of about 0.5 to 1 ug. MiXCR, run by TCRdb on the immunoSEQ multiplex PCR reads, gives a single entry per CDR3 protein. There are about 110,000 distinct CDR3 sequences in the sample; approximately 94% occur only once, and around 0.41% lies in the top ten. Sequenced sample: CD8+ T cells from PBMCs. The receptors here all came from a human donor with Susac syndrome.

The CDR3 DNA sequence: TGTGCCAGCAGCTTAGTTGGGACAGGGGGCGGAGAGCAGTACTTC. Translation: CASSLVGTGGGEQYF. This chain joins TRBV11-2 and TRBJ2-7, with 12 bases fitting TRBD1. Germline CDR1 and CDR2: SGHAT and FQNNGV. The CDR3 is 15 residues long. V lost 1 base to trimming and J lost 7 bases; unmatched junction nucleotides: 5.

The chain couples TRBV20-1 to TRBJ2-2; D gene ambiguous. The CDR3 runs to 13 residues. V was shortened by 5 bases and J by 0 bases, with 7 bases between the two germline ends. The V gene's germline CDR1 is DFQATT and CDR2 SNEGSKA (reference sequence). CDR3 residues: CSAWTANTGELFF. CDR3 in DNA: TGCAGTGCTTGGACCGCGAACACCGGGGAGCTGTTTTTT.

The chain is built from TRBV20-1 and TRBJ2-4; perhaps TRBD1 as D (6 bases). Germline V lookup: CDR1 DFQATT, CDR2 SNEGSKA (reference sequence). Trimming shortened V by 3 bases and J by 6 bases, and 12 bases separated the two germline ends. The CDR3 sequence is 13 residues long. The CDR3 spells CSASLQGRNIQYF. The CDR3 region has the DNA TGCAGTGCTAGCCTACAGGGCCGAAACATTCAGTACTTC.

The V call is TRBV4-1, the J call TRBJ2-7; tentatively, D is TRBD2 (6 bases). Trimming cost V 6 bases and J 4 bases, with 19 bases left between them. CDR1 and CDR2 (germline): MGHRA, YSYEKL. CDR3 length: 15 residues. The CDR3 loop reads CASRGNGGDSYEQYF. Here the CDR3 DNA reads TGCGCCAGCAGGGGAAATGGCGGGGACTCTTACGAGCAGTACTTC.

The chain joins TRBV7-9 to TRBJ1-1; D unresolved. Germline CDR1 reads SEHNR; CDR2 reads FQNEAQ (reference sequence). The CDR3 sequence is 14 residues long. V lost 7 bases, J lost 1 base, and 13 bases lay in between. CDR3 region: CASTPGGRNTEAFF. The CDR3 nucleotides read TGTGCCAGCACCCCGGGAGGCAGGAACACTGAAGCTTTCTTT. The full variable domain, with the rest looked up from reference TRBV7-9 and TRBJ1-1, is DTGVSQNPRHKITKRGQNVTFRCDPISEHNRLYWYRQTLGQGPEFLTYFQNEAQLEKSRLLSDRFSAERPKGSFSTLEIQRTEQGDSAMYLCASTPGGRNTEAFFGQGTRLTVV.

DNA of the CDR3: TGTGCCACCAGCAGAGCCGCTGAACTATACAATGAGCAGTTCTTC. Translating gives CATSRAAELYNEQFF. This rearrangement joins TRBV15 to TRBJ2-1; D is unclear. The CDR3 is made up of 15 amino acids. V lost 1 base and J 4 bases, leaving 11 bases between the germline ends. The germline V gene has CDR1 LNHNV and CDR2 YYDKDF (reference sequence).

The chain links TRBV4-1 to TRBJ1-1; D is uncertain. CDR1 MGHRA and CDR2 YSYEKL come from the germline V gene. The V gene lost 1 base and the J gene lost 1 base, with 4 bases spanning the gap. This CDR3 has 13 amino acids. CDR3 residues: CASSQASNTEAFF. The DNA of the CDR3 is TGCGCCAGCAGCCAAGCGTCGAACACTGAAGCTTTCTTT.

The CDR3 sequence: CASSLIDRVDGYTF. The CDR3 DNA reads as TGTGCCAGCAGCTTGATAGACAGGGTAGATGGCTACACCTTC. The V gene is TRBV7-9, the J gene TRBJ1-2; 7 bases match TRBD1. Trimming took 3 bases from V and 6 from J; bases not matched to a gene: 7. Germline-derived CDR1 and CDR2 are SEHNR and FQNEAQ (reference sequence). The CDR3 has 14 amino acids.